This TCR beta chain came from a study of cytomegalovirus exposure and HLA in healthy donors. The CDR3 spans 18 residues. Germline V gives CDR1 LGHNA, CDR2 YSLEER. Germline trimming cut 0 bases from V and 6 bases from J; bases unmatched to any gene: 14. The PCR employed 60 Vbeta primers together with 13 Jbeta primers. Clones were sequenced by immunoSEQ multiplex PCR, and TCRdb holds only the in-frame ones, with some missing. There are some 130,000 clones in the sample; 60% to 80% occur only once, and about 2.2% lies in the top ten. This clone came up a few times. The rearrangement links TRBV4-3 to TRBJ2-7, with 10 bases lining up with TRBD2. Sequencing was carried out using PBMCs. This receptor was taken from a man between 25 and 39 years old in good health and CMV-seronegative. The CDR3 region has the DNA TGCGCCAGCAGCCAAGATCTTGTTTCTAGCGGGAGCTTTGGCGAGCAGTACTTC. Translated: CASSQDLVSSGSFGEQYF.